The clone carrying this TCR beta chain was counted only a few times. Its antigen is currently unknown. The data derive from a study of T cell repertoires in cytomegalovirus infection. Turning to the study itself: Based on public TCR beta signatures, there were indications of CMV infection and of a matching HLA type.

TCRdb ran MiXCR on the reads and lists one entry per CDR3 protein. There are roughly 230,000 distinct CDR3 sequences in the sample; over 15% occur only once, and about half lies in the top ten. Germline V CDR1 and CDR2: SGHVS, FNYEAQ. This CDR3 has 19 residues. V shed 2 bases, J shed 0 bases, and the junction held 15 bases outside the gene matches. Study results and limitations: Carriage of CMV together with the relevant HLA was identifiable through cumulative public TCR beta family frequency. Across the ex vivo response, the dominant clonotypes were HLA-C-restricted CMV-specific TCR beta clonotypes.

Specimen: CD8+ T cells from PBMCs. The chain carries TRBV7-6 and TRBJ2-7, with 8 nucleotides matching TRBD1. The source is a human donor in good health (CMV status not recorded). Some clones in this sample may be carry-over from other donors' samples. CDR3 residues: CASSLTNNGTGEYSYEQYF. CDR3 bases: TGTGCCAGCAGCTTAACTAATAATGGGACAGGAGAATACTCCTACGAGCAGTACTTC.